One sample yielded the 21 T cell receptor beta chains listed below, sequenced in a study of response to subunit inactivated influenza vaccine. TCRdb analysed the RT-PCR reads with MiXCR anew, one entry per CDR3 protein. The sample consists of about 520,000 distinct CDR3 sequences, approximately 7.2% of them appearing once. The source material was PBMCs from blood, sampled less than 30 months after vaccination. These receptor sequences come from a man in his fifties or sixties who received an inactivated influenza vaccine.

The sample holds a few counts of this clonotype. This chain joins TRBV20-1 and TRBJ2-5, with TRBD1 as a possible D gene (6 bases). V lost 5 bases, J lost 3 bases, and 10 bases lay in between. This CDR3 has 12 residues. Germline V lookup: CDR1 DFQATT, CDR2 SNEGSKA (reference sequence). The CDR3 loop is CSADKGEETQYF. DNA of the CDR3: TGCAGTGCTGACAAGGGGGAAGAGACCCAGTACTTC.

The V and J genes are TRBV5-1 and TRBJ2-7; perhaps TRBD2 as D (6 bases). The CDR3 has 14 amino acids. V lost 5 bases, J lost 4 bases, and 16 bases lay in between. The V gene's germline CDR1 is SGHRS and CDR2 YFSETQ. DNA for the CDR3: TGCGCCAGCAGGCGGTCAGGCGCGGGATACGAGCAGTACTTC. It yields the protein CASRRSGAGYEQYF.

This clonotype was counted only a few times. The V gene is TRBV12-3 or TRBV12-4, the J gene TRBJ1-1; D remains unclear. Trimming stripped 2 bases from V and 2 bases from J, with 6 bases between. CDR3 size: 13 residues. CDR3 in DNA: TGTGCCAGCAGTTTACAGATTAACACTGAAGCTTTCTTT. Translation gives CASSLQINTEAFF.

This clonotype was found a few times. The chain joins TRBV6-5 to TRBJ2-3, with TRBD1 as a possible D gene (5 bases). This CDR3 comprises 15 residues. Germline lookup yields CDR1 MNHEY and CDR2 SVGAGI. V lost 0 bases, J lost 3 bases, and 10 bases lay in between. The CDR3: CASSYSGAGTDTQYF. In DNA, the CDR3 is TGTGCCAGCAGTTACTCAGGGGCCGGGACAGATACGCAGTATTTT.

The chain couples TRBV6-5 to TRBJ2-1; perhaps TRBD1 as D (5 bases). Germline CDR1 is MNHEY and CDR2 is SVGAGI. This CDR3 has 16 amino acids. Deletions cut 2 bases from V and 4 bases from J, with 15 bases between. CDR3 in amino acids: CASSYLQGSGYNEQFF. CDR3 nucleotides: TGTGCCAGCAGTTACCTCCAGGGATCTGGGTACAATGAGCAGTTCTTC.

This clonotype was observed a few times. The chain has TRBV3-1 and TRBJ2-1; D ambiguous. CDR1 is LGHDT and CDR2 is YNNKEL in the germline V gene (reference sequence). Trimming shortened V by 0 bases and J by 0 bases, and 9 bases separated the two germline ends. The length of the CDR3 is 16 residues. CDR3 sequence: CASSQDGHISYNEQFF. The CDR3 nucleotides read TGTGCCAGCAGCCAAGATGGCCACATCTCCTACAATGAGCAGTTCTTC.

This clonotype was observed many times. The J gene is TRBJ2-3, the V gene TRBV13; tentatively, D is TRBD2 (6 bases). V lost 2 bases to trimming and J lost 0 bases, with 18 bases between them. Germline V gene sequence: CDR1 PRHDT, CDR2 FYEKMQ (reference sequence). This CDR3 contains 18 residues. For the CDR3, the DNA is TGTGCCAGCAGCTTACAGTCGGGACTTACATCTAGCACAGATACGCAGTATTTT. Its translation: CASSLQSGLTSSTDTQYF.

V is TRBV4-1 and J is TRBJ2-2; weak D call: TRBD2 (7 bases). The germline V gene encodes CDR1 MGHRA and CDR2 YSYEKL. Trimming removed 4 bases from V and 4 bases from J, with 16 bases in between. The CDR3 consists of 16 residues. The DNA of the CDR3 is TGCGCCAGCAGCCCCGCGATGGGGGGGCGCACCGGGGAGCTGTTTTTT. It encodes CASSPAMGGRTGELFF.

This chain connects TRBV6-1 to TRBJ1-1; D is uncertain. Germline V CDR1 and CDR2: MNHNS, SASEGT. The CDR3 runs to 14 residues. Trimming removed 11 bases from V and 3 bases from J, with 19 bases in between. The CDR3 here is CAVKSPERYTEAFF. Written as DNA, the CDR3 is TGTGCCGTAAAGTCTCCCGAACGGTACACTGAAGCTTTCTTT.

In this sample, this clonotype turned up many times. The J gene is TRBJ2-7, the V gene TRBV6-5; D remains ambiguous. Trimming stripped 0 bases from V and 4 bases from J, with 10 bases between. CDR3 length equals 14 residues. CDR1 and CDR2 from the germline V gene are MNHEY and SVGAGI. The CDR3 spells CASSYSTPVYEQYF. The CDR3 DNA reads as TGTGCCAGCAGTTACTCGACGCCAGTTTACGAGCAGTACTTC.

The chain uses TRBV12-3 or TRBV12-4 and TRBJ2-4, with TRBD1 matching 8 bases. Trimming took 2 bases from V and 1 from J; bases not matched to a gene: 10. CDR3 size: 18 residues. The CDR3 region has the DNA TGTGCCAGCAGTTTACGGGTGGGCAGGGGGCCGGCCAAAAACATTCAGTACTTC. Its protein product is CASSLRVGRGPAKNIQYF.

The rearrangement joins TRBV7-9 to TRBJ1-4; D not resolved. Trimming removed 3 bases from V and 4 bases from J, with 18 bases in between. Per the germline V gene, CDR1 is SEHNR and CDR2 is FQNEAQ (reference sequence). The CDR3 extends over 17 amino acids. The CDR3 protein is CASSFSIEGPYNEKLFF. CDR3 in DNA: TGTGCCAGCAGCTTTTCAATTGAAGGACCTTATAATGAAAAACTGTTTTTT.

This clonotype has only a few counts. The chain couples TRBV5-1 to TRBJ2-5, with TRBD2 identical over 8 bases. Germline V gene sequence: CDR1 SGHRS, CDR2 YFSETQ. This CDR3 is built from 14 residues. V was pared by 6 bases and J by 5 bases, with 9 bases of the junction left unmatched. The CDR3 loop is CASNSGGARETQYF. The CDR3 nucleotides read TGCGCCAGCAACTCCGGGGGGGCCCGGGAGACCCAGTACTTC.

Ten or more counts support this clonotype. This rearrangement joins TRBV5-5 to TRBJ2-1; D assignment may be TRBD1 or TRBD2 (5 bases each). V shed 0 bases and J shed 0 bases, with 10 bases lying between them. The length of the CDR3 is 16 residues. Germline CDR1 reads SGHKS; CDR2 reads YYEKEE (reference sequence). As DNA, the CDR3 is TGTGCCAGCAGCTTGGCCTGGGGGAGCTCCTACAATGAGCAGTTCTTC. Amino acid sequence: CASSLAWGSSYNEQFF.

The sample holds a few counts of this clonotype. The V and J genes are TRBV10-3 and TRBJ2-3, with 7 bases matching TRBD2. This CDR3 region has 15 residues. CDR1 and CDR2 (germline): ENHRY, SYGVKD. V lost 7 bases and J lost 6; bases outside the gene matches: 13. CDR3 sequence reads: CAIKPSGGLGDTQYF. CDR3 nucleotide sequence: TGTGCCATCAAGCCTAGCGGAGGCCTAGGGGATACGCAGTATTTT.

In this sample, this clonotype turned up a few times. The V gene is TRBV29-1, the J gene TRBJ1-1; 8 bases align to TRBD1. Germline values: CDR1 SQVTM, CDR2 ANQGSEA. Trimming removed 0 bases from V and 4 bases from J; junction bases left unmatched: 4. The CDR3 is made up of 14 amino acids. The CDR3 here is CSVEEMQGATEAFF. The CDR3 bases are TGCAGCGTTGAAGAGATGCAGGGGGCCACTGAAGCTTTCTTT.

CDR3 DNA sequence: TGTGCCAGCAGTTTTCAGGGGGATCAGCCCCAGCATTTT. Encoded protein: CASSFQGDQPQHF. The V gene is TRBV12-3 or TRBV12-4, the J gene TRBJ1-5; 7 positions agree with TRBD1. There are 13 residues in the CDR3. V gave up 3 bases and J gave up 5 bases; unmatched junction bases: 1.

In its sample, this clonotype was seen a few times. The rearrangement joins TRBV9 to TRBJ2-2; possibly TRBD1 for D (5 bases). The V and J ends lost 2 bases and 5 bases respectively, with 16 bases between them. The CDR3 runs 16 residues. CDR1 is SGDLS and CDR2 is YYNGEE in the germline V gene. The CDR3 DNA follows: TGTGCCAGCAGCGTTACAGGTTGGGTAGGGACCGGGGAGCTGTTTTTT. Protein product: CASSVTGWVGTGELFF.

This clonotype has at least ten counts. This chain joins TRBV7-9 and TRBJ1-6; 7 bases are shared with TRBD1. Germline values: CDR1 SEHNR, CDR2 FQNEAQ (reference sequence). The CDR3 has 15 amino acids. Losses at the gene ends were 5 bases for V and 5 bases for J; bases not matched to a gene: 6. The CDR3 is CASSQQGSDNSPLHF. The CDR3 bases are TGTGCCAGCAGCCAACAGGGGTCGGATAATTCACCCCTCCACTTT.

The CDR3, as DNA: TGTGCCAGCAGCGTAGAAGGGGCCAGCGCCGGGGAGCTGTTTTTT. Residues: CASSVEGASAGELFF. The chain joins TRBV9 to TRBJ2-2, with a possible D match to TRBD1 (5 bases). Germline V lookup: CDR1 SGDLS, CDR2 YYNGEE. This CDR3 has 15 residues. Deletions cut 0 bases from V and 6 bases from J, with 12 bases between.

The CDR3 nucleotides read TGCAGTGCTGACCGCCTGACAGGGGGCGATCGGGAGACCCAGTACTTC. Translation: CSADRLTGGDRETQYF. The chain uses TRBV20-1 and TRBJ2-5; 10 nucleotides match TRBD1. After removal of 5 bases from V and 5 bases from J, the junction contained 14 bases not matched to a gene. The germline gives CDR1 DFQATT, CDR2 SNEGSKA (reference sequence). This CDR3 has 16 amino acids.